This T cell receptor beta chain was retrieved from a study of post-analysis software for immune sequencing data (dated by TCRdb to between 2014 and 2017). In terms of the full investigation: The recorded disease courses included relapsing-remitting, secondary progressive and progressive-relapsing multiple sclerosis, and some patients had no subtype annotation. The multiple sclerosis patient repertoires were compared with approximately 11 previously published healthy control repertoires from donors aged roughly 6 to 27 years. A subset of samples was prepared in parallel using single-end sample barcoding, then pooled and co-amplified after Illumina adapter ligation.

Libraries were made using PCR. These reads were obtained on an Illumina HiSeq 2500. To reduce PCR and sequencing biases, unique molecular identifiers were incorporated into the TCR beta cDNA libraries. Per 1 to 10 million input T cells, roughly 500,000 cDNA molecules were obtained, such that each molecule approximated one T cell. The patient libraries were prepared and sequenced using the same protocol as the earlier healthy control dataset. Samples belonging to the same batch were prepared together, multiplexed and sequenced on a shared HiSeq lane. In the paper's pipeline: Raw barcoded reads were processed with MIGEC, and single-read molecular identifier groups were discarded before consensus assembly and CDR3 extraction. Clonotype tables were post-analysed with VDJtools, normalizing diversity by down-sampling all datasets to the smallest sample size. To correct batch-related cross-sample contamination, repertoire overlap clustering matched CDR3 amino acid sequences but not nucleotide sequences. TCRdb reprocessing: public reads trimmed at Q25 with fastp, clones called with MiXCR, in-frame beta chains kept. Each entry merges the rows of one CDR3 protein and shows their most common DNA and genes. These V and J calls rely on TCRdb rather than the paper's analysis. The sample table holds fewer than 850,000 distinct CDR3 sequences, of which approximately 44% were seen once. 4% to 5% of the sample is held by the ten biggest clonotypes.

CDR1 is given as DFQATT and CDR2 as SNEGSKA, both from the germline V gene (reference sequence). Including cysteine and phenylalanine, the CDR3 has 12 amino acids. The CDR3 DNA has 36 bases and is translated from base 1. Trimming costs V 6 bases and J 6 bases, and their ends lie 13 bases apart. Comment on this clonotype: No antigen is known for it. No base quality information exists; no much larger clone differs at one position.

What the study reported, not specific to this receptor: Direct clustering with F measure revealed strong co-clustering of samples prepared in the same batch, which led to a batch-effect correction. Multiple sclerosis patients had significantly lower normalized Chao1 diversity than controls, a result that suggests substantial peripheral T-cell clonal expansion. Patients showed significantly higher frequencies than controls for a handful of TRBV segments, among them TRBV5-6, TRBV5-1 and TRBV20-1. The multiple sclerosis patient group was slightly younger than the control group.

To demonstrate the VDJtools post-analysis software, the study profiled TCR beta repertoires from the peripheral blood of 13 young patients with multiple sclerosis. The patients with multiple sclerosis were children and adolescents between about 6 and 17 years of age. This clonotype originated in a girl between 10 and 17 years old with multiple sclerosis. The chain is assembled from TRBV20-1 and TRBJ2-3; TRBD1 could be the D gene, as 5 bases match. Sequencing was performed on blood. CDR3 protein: CSALNPGDTQYF. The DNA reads TGCAGTGCACTCAACCCAGGGGATACGCAGTATTTT.